This T cell receptor (beta chain) emerged from a study of T cells in Graves' hyperthyroidism and ophthalmopathy. This CDR3 has 14 residues. J lost 9 bases, V lost 1 base, and 1 base had no gene match. The germline CDR1 and CDR2 sequences are MNHNS and SASEGT. Using RNA transcripts as the source, TCR beta CDR3 regions were amplified. The HTBI primer set served for first-round RT-PCR of the TCR CDR3. TCRdb reprocessed the multiplex PCR reads via MiXCR and lists one record per CDR3 protein. Of 700,000 to 950,000 distinct CDR3 sequences listed, roughly 32% are singletons. As for this clonotype: Antigen specificity is unknown.

Study-wide results and caveats: Most thyroid clonotypes that were expanded above 0.001 also turned up in blood.

Participants, patients aged 18 to 65, had newly diagnosed hyperthyroidism with a duration under 2 months. The sample was blood. The V and J genes are TRBV6-1 and TRBJ1-6; 9 nucleotides line up with TRBD1. The sequence came from a woman aged 40 to 50 with Graves' hyperthyroidism. The CDR3 loop is CASSEVTGGSPLHF. CDR3 nucleotides: TGTGCCAGCAGTGAAGTGACAGGGGGTTCACCCCTCCACTTT.